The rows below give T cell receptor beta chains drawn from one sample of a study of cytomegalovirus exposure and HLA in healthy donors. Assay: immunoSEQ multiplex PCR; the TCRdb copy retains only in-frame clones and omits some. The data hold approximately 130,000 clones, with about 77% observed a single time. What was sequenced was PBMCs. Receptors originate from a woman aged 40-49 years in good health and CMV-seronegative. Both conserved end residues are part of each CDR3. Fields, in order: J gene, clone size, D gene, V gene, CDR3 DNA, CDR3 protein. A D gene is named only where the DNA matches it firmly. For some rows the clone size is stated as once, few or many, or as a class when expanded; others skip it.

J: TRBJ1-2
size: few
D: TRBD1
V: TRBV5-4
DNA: TGTGCCAGCAGCTTAACAGGGGAAACTAGGGGCTACACCTTC
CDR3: CASSLTGETRGYTF

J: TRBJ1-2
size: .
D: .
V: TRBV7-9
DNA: TGTGCCAGCAGCCCCGACAGCAACTATGGCTACACCTTC
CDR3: CASSPDSNYGYTF

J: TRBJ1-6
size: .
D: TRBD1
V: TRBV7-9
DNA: TGTGCCAGCAGCCTTTGGACAGGGGGCATTCGAAGTCAATCACCCCTCCACTTT
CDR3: CASSLWTGGIRSQSPLHF

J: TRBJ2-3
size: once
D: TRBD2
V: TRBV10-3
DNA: TGTGCCATCAGTGAGCAGGAGCTAGCGGCTGATACGCAGTATTTT
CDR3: CAISEQELAADTQYF

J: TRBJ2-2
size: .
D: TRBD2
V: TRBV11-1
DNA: TGTGCCAGCAGCCCTCTGGTGAGACTAGCGTCCACCGGGGAGCTGTTTTTT
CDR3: CASSPLVRLASTGELFF

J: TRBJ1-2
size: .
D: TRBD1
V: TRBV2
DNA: TGTGCCAGCAGTGATAGTAACAGGGGCGGCGGCTACACCTTC
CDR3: CASSDSNRGGGYTF

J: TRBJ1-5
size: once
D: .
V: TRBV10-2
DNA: TGCGCCAGCAGAGCCAATGAGAATCATCAGCCCCAGCATTTT
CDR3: CASRANENHQPQHF

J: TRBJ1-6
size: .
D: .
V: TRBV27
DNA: TGTGCCAGCAGTTGGACCACAGGGATCTATAATTCACCCCTCCACTTT
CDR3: CASSWTTGIYNSPLHF

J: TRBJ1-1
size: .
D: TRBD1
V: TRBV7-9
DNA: TGTGCCAGCAGCCCCCGACAGGGCGACACTGAAGCTTTCTTT
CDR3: CASSPRQGDTEAFF

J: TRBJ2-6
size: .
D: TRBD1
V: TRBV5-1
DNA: TGCGCCAGCAGCTTGTGGACAGGGATGGTCGGGGCCAACGTCCTGACTTTC
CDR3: CASSLWTGMVGANVLTF

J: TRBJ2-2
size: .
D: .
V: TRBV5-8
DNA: TGTGCCAGCAGCTTGGTGAGGGCCGGGGAGCTGTTTTTT
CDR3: CASSLVRAGELFF

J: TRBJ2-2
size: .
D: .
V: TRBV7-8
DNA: TGTGCCAGCAGCTTATTCGCAGGGGCCACCGGGGAGCTGTTTTTT
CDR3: CASSLFAGATGELFF

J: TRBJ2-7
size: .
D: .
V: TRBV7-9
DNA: TGTGCCAGCAGCTTAACGACAAGTTCCTACGAGCAGTACTTC
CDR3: CASSLTTSSYEQYF

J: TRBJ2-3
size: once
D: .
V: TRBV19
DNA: TGTGCCAGTAGCAACGGGCAGGGGAGAACGGATACGCAGTATTTT
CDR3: CASSNGQGRTDTQYF

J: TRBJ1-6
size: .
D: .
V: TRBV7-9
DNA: TGTGCCAGCAGCTTAACCCTACGAGGGTCACCCCTCCACTTT
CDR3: CASSLTLRGSPLHF

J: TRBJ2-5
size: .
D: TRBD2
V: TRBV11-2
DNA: TGTGCCAGCAGCCGAGGGGGGGCTAGCGGGTTCCAAGAGACCCAGTACTTC
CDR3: CASSRGGASGFQETQYF

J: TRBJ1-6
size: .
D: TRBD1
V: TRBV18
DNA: TGTGCCAGCTCACCTTTGACAGGGCGAAATAATTCACCCCTCCACTTT
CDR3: CASSPLTGRNNSPLHF

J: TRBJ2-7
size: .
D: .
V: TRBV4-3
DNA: TGCGCCAGCAGCCAATGGACATCGTACGAGCAGTACTTC
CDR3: CASSQWTSYEQYF

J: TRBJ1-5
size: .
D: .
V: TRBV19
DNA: TGTGCCAGTAGTATCAGGCAGGGTCTACTGGGGTATAGCAATCAGCCCCAGCATTTT
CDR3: CASSIRQGLLGYSNQPQHF

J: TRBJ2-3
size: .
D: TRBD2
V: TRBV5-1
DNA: TGCGCCAGCAGCTTTGCTGCGGGGGTGATCGATACGCAGTATTTT
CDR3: CASSFAAGVIDTQYF

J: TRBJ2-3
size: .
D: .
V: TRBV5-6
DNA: TGTGCCAGCAGCTTGGGACTAGTTCTTCGCACAGATACGCAGTATTTT
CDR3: CASSLGLVLRTDTQYF

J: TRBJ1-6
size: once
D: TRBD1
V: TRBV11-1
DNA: TGTGCCAGCAGCCCGGACAGGGGGGAATCACCCCTCCACTTT
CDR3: CASSPDRGESPLHF

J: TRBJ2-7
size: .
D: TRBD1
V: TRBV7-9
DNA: TGTGCCAGCAGCTTAGATGTACGGACAGGGGGCACCTACGAGCAGTACTTC
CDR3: CASSLDVRTGGTYEQYF

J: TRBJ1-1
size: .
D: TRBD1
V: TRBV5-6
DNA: TGTGCCAGCATCCTCGGACAGGCCAACACTGAAGCTTTCTTT
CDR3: CASILGQANTEAFF

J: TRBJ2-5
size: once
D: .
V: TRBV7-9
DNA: TGTGCCAGCAACGTGCCCCCTAGGGGGGAGACCCAGTACTTC
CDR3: CASNVPPRGETQYF

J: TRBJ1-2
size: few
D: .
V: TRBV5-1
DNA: TGCGCCAGCAGCAGCCAAGCTAACTATGGCTACACCTTC
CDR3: CASSSQANYGYTF

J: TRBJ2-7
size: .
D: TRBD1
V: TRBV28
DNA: TGTGCCAGCAGCCCCCCGGGACGACAGGGGAACGAGCAGTACTTC
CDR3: CASSPPGRQGNEQYF

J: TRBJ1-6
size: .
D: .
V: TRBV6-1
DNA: TGTGCCAGCAGCCGGGGGGGGAAAAATTCACCCCTCCACTTT
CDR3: CASSRGGKNSPLHF

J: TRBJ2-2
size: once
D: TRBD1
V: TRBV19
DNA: TGTGCCAGTAGTCTGACAGGGACGATATCGGCCGGGGAGCTGTTTTTT
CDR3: CASSLTGTISAGELFF

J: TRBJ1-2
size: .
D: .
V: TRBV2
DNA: TGTGCCAGCAGAAAGACTTATGGCTACACCTTC
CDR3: CASRKTYGYTF

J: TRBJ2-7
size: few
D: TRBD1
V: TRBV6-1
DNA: TGTGCCAGCACCCCAGACAGGGCTCTCTACGAGCAGTACTTC
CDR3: CASTPDRALYEQYF

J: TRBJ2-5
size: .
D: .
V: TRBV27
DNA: TGTGCCAGCAGTTTTGGCGTCGGGGAGACCCAGTACTTC
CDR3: CASSFGVGETQYF

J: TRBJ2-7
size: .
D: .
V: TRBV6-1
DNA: TGTGCCAGCAGTCTCCGGGACTCGAGTAAGGGTGAGCAGTACTTC
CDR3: CASSLRDSSKGEQYF

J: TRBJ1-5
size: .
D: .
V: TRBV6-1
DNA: TGTGCCAGCAGTGAAGCGCTAAGTCCAAATCAGCCCCAGCATTTT
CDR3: CASSEALSPNQPQHF

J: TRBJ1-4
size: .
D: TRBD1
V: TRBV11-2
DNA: TGTGCCAGCAGCTTAAACAGGGGGGCTAATGAAAAACTGTTTTTT
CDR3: CASSLNRGANEKLFF

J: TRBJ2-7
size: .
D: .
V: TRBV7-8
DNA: TGTGCCAGCAGCAGGACTACCAGCTACGAGCAGTACTTC
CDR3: CASSRTTSYEQYF

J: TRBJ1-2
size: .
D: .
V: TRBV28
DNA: TGTGCCAGCAGTTTATGGCCCACCACTTACAGGGCCATCGGCTACACCTTC
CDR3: CASSLWPTTYRAIGYTF

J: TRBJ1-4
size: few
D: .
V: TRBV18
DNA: TGTGCCAGCTCACCGGACGCCCTCGGGAGGAAACTGTTTTTT
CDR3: CASSPDALGRKLFF

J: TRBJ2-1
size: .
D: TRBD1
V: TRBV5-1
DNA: TGCGCCAGCAGCTTGGCACCGGGGACAGGGGGGTACAATGAGCAGTTCTTC
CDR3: CASSLAPGTGGYNEQFF

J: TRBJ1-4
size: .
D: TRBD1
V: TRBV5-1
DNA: TGCGCCAGCAGCCGACAGGGATATGGGAGCCAGGATGAAAAACTGTTTTTT
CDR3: CASSRQGYGSQDEKLFF

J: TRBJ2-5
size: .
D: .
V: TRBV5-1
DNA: TGCGCCAGCAGCTTGGGAATTGATCTACAGTACCAAGAGACCCAGTACTTC
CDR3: CASSLGIDLQYQETQYF